This T cell receptor beta chain was sequenced in a study of T cell clonotyping in hematopoietic cell transplantation. Assay used: immunoSEQ multiplex PCR; TCRdb lists only in-frame clones, some missing. The sample yields roughly 30,000 clones, just over 90% seen once. Findings and limits, study-wide: At the given depth, recipient repertoires were over 95% de novo clonotypes.

The time point is: recipient sample about 28 days before transplant, after cytoreduction. On this clone itself: Its antigen remains unidentified.

This sequence was found in a man in his fifties with acute myeloid leukemia. Some clones in this sample may be carry-over from other donors' samples. This specimen consisted of peripheral blood mononuclear cells, obtained before stem cell transplant.

The CDR3 sequence: CSVERQGNQETQYF. CDR3 in DNA: TGCAGCGTTGAAAGACAGGGGAACCAAGAGACCCAGTACTTC. This rearrangement joins TRBV29-1 to TRBJ2-5, with 8 bases matching TRBD1. V was pared by 2 bases and J by 0 bases, with 2 bases of the junction left unmatched. The germline V gene has CDR1 SQVTM and CDR2 ANQGSEA. This CDR3 region has 14 residues.